A single sample is the source of the 21 T cell receptor beta chains below, sequenced in a study of shared clonotypes between healthy human individuals. The method was immunoSEQ multiplex PCR; TCRdb's version includes in-frame clones alone and lacks a portion of them. The table shows millions of clones, with approximately 92% occurring only once. Source material: naive CD4+ T cells sorted from blood. This sample's subset: CD45RA+ positively selected. These receptor sequences come from a man aged 18 to 29 in good health.

This clone was counted a single time. The V call is TRBV6-5, the J call TRBJ2-5, with D unresolved. CDR1 is MNHEY and CDR2 is SVGAGI in the germline V gene. V lost 4 bases and J 4 bases, leaving 10 bases between the germline ends. The CDR3 contains 13 residues. The CDR3 is CASSLGSRETQYF. In DNA form, the CDR3 reads TGTGCCAGCAGTTTAGGCAGTCGAGAGACCCAGTACTTC.

The CDR3 loop reads CAWTTPDGAKNIQYF. The CDR3 DNA is TGTGCCTGGACCACCCCCGACGGAGCCAAAAACATTCAGTACTTC. The V gene is TRBV30, the J gene TRBJ2-4; D gene uncertain. V lost 4 bases to trimming and J lost 0 bases, with 13 bases between them. The V gene's germline CDR1 is GTSNPN and CDR2 SVGIG (reference sequence). This CDR3 has 15 amino acids. Full variable domain (rest looked up from reference TRBV30 and TRBJ2-4): SQTIHQWPATLVQPVGSPLSLECTVEGTSNPNLYWYRQAAGRGLQLLFYSVGIGQISSEVPQNLSASRPQDRQFILSSKKLLLSDSGFYLCAWTTPDGAKNIQYFGAGTRLSVL.

The V call is TRBV30, the J call TRBJ1-4; D may be TRBD1 (5 bases). CDR1 is GTSNPN, CDR2 SVGIG, per germline (reference sequence). The CDR3 covers 12 residues. Trimming removed 6 bases at V and 3 bases at J, with 8 bases between. Here the CDR3 reads CACRVANEKLFF. DNA of the CDR3: TGTGCCTGCAGGGTCGCTAATGAAAAACTGTTTTTT.

This chain links TRBV19 with TRBJ1-2; 11 nucleotides match TRBD1. Trimming cost V 10 bases and J 8 bases; bases outside gene matches: 9. This CDR3 comprises 13 residues. Germline V gene sequence: CDR1 LNHDA, CDR2 SQIVND (reference sequence). Here the CDR3 reads CATLGQGAWGYTF. In DNA, the CDR3 is TGTGCCACCCTCGGACAGGGGGCATGGGGCTACACCTTC. Combining the CDR3 with reference TRBV19 and TRBJ1-2 gives the whole variable domain DGGITQSPKYLFRKEGQNVTLSCEQNLNHDAMYWYRQDPGQGLRLIYYSQIVNDFQKGDIAEGYSVSREKKESFPLTVTSAQKNPTAFYLCATLGQGAWGYTFGSGTRLTVV.

About this clone: The same CDR3 also results from other DNA sequences found in this sample. The chain carries TRBV5-1 and TRBJ2-1; TRBD1 matches at 7 bases. The CDR3 consists of 14 residues. CDR1 and CDR2 (germline): SGHRS, YFSETQ. V lost 3 bases to trimming and J lost 6 bases; unmatched junction nucleotides: 6. The DNA of the CDR3 is TGCGCCAGCAGCTCCTCCGGGACAGTCAATGAGCAGTTCTTC. Translated: CASSSSGTVNEQFF.

The chain carries TRBV5-6 and TRBJ1-1; possibly TRBD1 for D (5 bases). The length of the CDR3 is 15 residues. The V gene lost 1 base and the J gene lost 4 bases, with 14 bases spanning the gap. CDR1 is SGHDT and CDR2 is YYEEEE in the germline V gene. CDR3 coding DNA: TGTGCCAGCAGCTTGTTGGCAGGGATGGGCACTGAAGCTTTCTTT. Translation: CASSLLAGMGTEAFF.

Worth noting for this clone: This specimen includes other DNA sequences encoding the same CDR3. V usage is TRBV11-2 and J usage is TRBJ2-3; D call uncertain. In germline, CDR1 is SGHAT, CDR2 FQNNGV. The CDR3 is 13 amino acids. Trimming stripped 5 bases from V and 0 bases from J, with 6 bases between. The CDR3 reads CASSPTSTDTQYF. In DNA form, the CDR3 reads TGTGCCAGCAGCCCCACTAGCACAGATACGCAGTATTTT.

The genes are TRBV28 and TRBJ2-4; 7 nucleotides line up with TRBD1. CDR1 MDHEN and CDR2 SYDVKM come from the germline V gene. The CDR3 has 16 amino acids. V gave up 7 bases and J gave up 0 bases; unmatched junction bases: 9. The CDR3 loop reads CASTPRDSLAKNIQYF. The CDR3 DNA follows: TGTGCCAGCACGCCGAGGGACAGCTTAGCCAAAAACATTCAGTACTTC.

The V call is TRBV7-2, the J call TRBJ1-6; D unresolved. The CDR3 consists of 16 residues. The V gene lost 5 bases and the J gene lost 5 bases, with 16 bases spanning the gap. Germline CDR1 is SGHTA and CDR2 is FQGNSA. CDR3 region: CASSTVTRFDNSPLHF. For the CDR3, the DNA is TGTGCCAGCAGCACAGTAACCCGATTTGATAATTCACCCCTCCACTTT.

The J gene is TRBJ1-1, the V gene TRBV2; 10 bases match TRBD1. Trimming at V came to 7 bases and at J to 4 bases, leaving 6 bases not matched to a gene. Looked up from germline, CDR1 is SNHLY and CDR2 is FYNNEI. The CDR3 is 14 residues long. The CDR3 protein is CASIDRGRITEAFF. In DNA, the CDR3 is TGTGCCAGCATAGACAGGGGGCGCATCACTGAAGCTTTCTTT.

This chain uses TRBV5-1 with TRBJ2-7; 12 positions agree with TRBD1. V gave up 1 base and J gave up 5 bases; unmatched junction bases: 7. Germline CDR1 is SGHRS and CDR2 is YFSETQ. This CDR3 has 16 amino acids. In DNA, the CDR3 is TGCGCCAGCAGCTTGAACCCGGGACAGGGGGCAAACGAGCAGTACTTC. This encodes CASSLNPGQGANEQYF.

A word on this clone: Other DNA sequences within the sample encode an identical CDR3. The chain employs TRBV2 and TRBJ2-7; D assignment may be TRBD1 or TRBD2 (5 bases each). Looked up from germline, CDR1 is SNHLY and CDR2 is FYNNEI. The CDR3 loop spans 12 amino acids. The V and J ends lost 6 bases and 4 bases respectively, with 10 bases between them. The CDR3 DNA reads as TGTGCCAGCAGGAGTGGGGGATACGAGCAGTACTTC. As protein: CASRSGGYEQYF.

This chain links TRBV27 with TRBJ2-7, with 7 positions matching TRBD1. Unmatched junction bases numbered 5, after V lost 5 bases and J lost 1 base. The CDR3 has 14 amino acids. The germline gives CDR1 MNHEY, CDR2 SMNVEV (reference sequence). The CDR3 DNA reads TGTGCCAGCAGTAGAAGGACAGGTTCCTACGAGCAGTACTTC. It specifies CASSRRTGSYEQYF.

DNA for the CDR3: TGTGCCAGCAGCTTGACAGGACAGGGGCACGAGCAGTACTTC. This gives the protein CASSLTGQGHEQYF. This chain connects TRBV5-5 to TRBJ2-7, with TRBD1 identical over 9 bases. Per the germline V gene, CDR1 is SGHKS and CDR2 is YYEKEE (reference sequence). The V gene end was trimmed by 1 base and the J gene end by 5 bases; junction bases not matched to a gene: 4. The CDR3 consists of 14 residues.

The chain links TRBV30 to TRBJ2-5; TRBD1 matches at 12 bases. Trimming removed 6 bases from V and 5 bases from J; junction bases left unmatched: 4. The CDR3 is made up of 13 amino acids. Germline V gene data show CDR1 as GTSNPN and CDR2 as SVGIG (reference sequence). The CDR3 region has the DNA TGTGCCTGCGGGACAGGGGGCGCGGAGACCCAGTACTTC. This translates into CACGTGGAETQYF.

This clone was recorded once. CDR3: CAISESASGELDTQYF. The CDR3, as DNA: TGTGCCATCAGTGAGTCGGCTAGCGGGGAACTAGATACGCAGTATTTT. The rearrangement joins TRBV10-3 to TRBJ2-3; 9 bases are a match to TRBD2. The CDR3 consists of 16 residues. With 0 bases clipped from V and 5 bases from J, the junction kept 6 bases outside the gene matches. Germline CDR1 reads ENHRY; CDR2 reads SYGVKD.

The genes are TRBV6-7 and TRBJ1-2, with 8 bases that match TRBD1. TRBV6-7 is sorted into the ORF group, with uncertain function. This CDR3 comprises 16 residues. Trimming at V came to 6 bases and at J to 4 bases, leaving 13 bases not matched to a gene. CDR3 residues: CASSLHGTGSTYGYTF. CDR3 sequence (DNA): TGTGCCAGCAGCCTCCATGGGACAGGATCCACCTATGGCTACACCTTC.

This chain joins TRBV5-1 and TRBJ2-7; tentative D call: TRBD2 (7 bases). Germline values: CDR1 SGHRS, CDR2 YFSETQ. Trimming removed 0 bases from V and 2 bases from J, with 15 bases in between. This CDR3 is 16 amino acids long. CDR3 in amino acids: CASSLAVRGATYEQYF. The CDR3 nucleotides read TGCGCCAGCAGCTTGGCCGTCCGGGGGGCGACCTACGAGCAGTACTTC.

Here the CDR3 DNA reads TGTGCCAGCAGTGGAGAGCATCAAGAGACCCAGTACTTC. Encoded protein: CASSGEHQETQYF. The chain has TRBV2 and TRBJ2-5; D is uncertain. Trimming took off 4 bases at V and 2 bases at J, with 8 bases between the two ends. The CDR3 length is 13 residues. The germline gives CDR1 SNHLY, CDR2 FYNNEI.

V gene TRBV19 combines with J gene TRBJ1-2; 9 nucleotides align to TRBD1. CDR1 is LNHDA, CDR2 SQIVND, per germline (reference sequence). The CDR3 length is 13 residues. V lost 4 bases, J lost 5 bases, and 2 bases stayed unmatched. The CDR3 sequence is CASSRTGVYGYTF. In DNA, the CDR3 is TGTGCCAGTAGTAGGACAGGGGTATATGGCTACACCTTC. Supplemented by reference TRBV19 and TRBJ1-2, the full variable domain reads DGGITQSPKYLFRKEGQNVTLSCEQNLNHDAMYWYRQDPGQGLRLIYYSQIVNDFQKGDIAEGYSVSREKKESFPLTVTSAQKNPTAFYLCASSRTGVYGYTFGSGTRLTVV.

A word on this clone: Distinct nucleotide sequences in the sample also encode this CDR3. J is TRBJ1-5 and V is TRBV6-5; 8 positions match TRBD1. The V segment lost 6 bases and the J segment 4 bases; nucleotides outside the gene matches: 5. From germline, CDR1 is MNHEY and CDR2 SVGAGI. There are 14 residues in the CDR3. The CDR3 coding sequence is TGTGCCAGCAGCCCCACAGGGGGAAATCAGCCCCAGCATTTT. It yields the protein CASSPTGGNQPQHF.